This T cell receptor beta chain was documented in a study of regulatory T cells in long-lasting Graves disease. Study summary: The study enrolled newly diagnosed Graves' patients on antithyroid drugs under 3 months. Whole-study results and caveats: Results may be inaccurate due to the small sample size. TCR diversity was lower in persistent Graves' patients than in newly diagnosed ones.

Libraries of TCR beta came from iRepertoire HTBI primers plus Arm-PCR of CDR3 regions. One entry per CDR3 protein, called by TCRdb with MiXCR from the multiplex PCR reads. The top ten clones hold 22% of a sample with 300,000 to 450,000 distinct CDR3 sequences, about a sixth of them seen once. Many counts were recorded for this clonotype. The antigen is unknown. Regarding time point: newly diagnosed GD, antithyroid drugs for less than 3 months. RNA isolated from PBMCs was used to make the TCR library. Specimen: peripheral blood mononuclear cells (PBMCs), collected at new diagnosis, from a patient treated with antithyroid drugs. The sequence was collected from a female donor with Graves disease.

For the CDR3, the DNA is TGCAGTGCTAAGGACTTCAGGGCCAAGGAGACCCAGTACTTC. Translation gives CSAKDFRAKETQYF. This chain links TRBV20-1 with TRBJ2-5; possibly TRBD1 or TRBD2 for D (5 bases each). Per the germline V gene, CDR1 is DFQATT and CDR2 is SNEGSKA (reference sequence). Trimming stripped 4 bases from V and 5 bases from J, with 17 bases between. CDR3 length: 14 residues.